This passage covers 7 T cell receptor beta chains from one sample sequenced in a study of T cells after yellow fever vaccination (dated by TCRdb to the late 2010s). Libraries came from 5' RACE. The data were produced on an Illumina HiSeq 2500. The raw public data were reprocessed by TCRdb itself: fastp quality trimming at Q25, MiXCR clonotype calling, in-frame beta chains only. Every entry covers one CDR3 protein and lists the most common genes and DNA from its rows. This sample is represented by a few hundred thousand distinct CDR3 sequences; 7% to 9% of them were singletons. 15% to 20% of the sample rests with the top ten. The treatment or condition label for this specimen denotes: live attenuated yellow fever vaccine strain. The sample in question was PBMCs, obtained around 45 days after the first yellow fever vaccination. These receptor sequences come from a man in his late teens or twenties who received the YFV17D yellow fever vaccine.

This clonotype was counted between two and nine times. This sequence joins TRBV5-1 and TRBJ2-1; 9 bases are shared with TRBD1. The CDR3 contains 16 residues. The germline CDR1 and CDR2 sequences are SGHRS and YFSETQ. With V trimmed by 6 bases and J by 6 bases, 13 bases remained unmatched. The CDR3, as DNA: TGCGCCAGCACGACTAGTGGGCGGACAGGGGTCAATGAGCAGTTCTTC. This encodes CASTTSGRTGVNEQFF.

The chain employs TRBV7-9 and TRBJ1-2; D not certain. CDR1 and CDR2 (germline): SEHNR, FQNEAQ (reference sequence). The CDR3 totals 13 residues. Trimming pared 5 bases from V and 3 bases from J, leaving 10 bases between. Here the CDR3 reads CASSPPQHYGYTF. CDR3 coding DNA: TGTGCCAGCAGCCCCCCGCAACACTATGGCTACACCTTC.

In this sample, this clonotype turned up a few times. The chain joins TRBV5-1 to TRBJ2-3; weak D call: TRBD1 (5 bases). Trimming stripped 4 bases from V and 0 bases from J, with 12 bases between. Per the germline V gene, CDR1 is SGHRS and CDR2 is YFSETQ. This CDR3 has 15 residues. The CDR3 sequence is CASSLATDSTDTQYF. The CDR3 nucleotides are TGCGCCAGCAGCCTGGCGACAGATAGCACAGATACGCAGTATTTT. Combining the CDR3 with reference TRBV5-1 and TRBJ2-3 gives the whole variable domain KAGVTQTPRYLIKTRGQQVTLSCSPISGHRSVSWYQQTPGQGLQFLFEYFSETQRNKGNFPGRFSGRQFSNSRSEMNVSTLELGDSALYLCASSLATDSTDTQYFGPGTRLTVL.

This CDR3 reads CASSLTARTGIAYEQYF. For the CDR3, the DNA is TGTGCCAGCAGTCTAACCGCCCGGACAGGGATAGCCTACGAGCAGTACTTC. V and J are TRBV7-2 and TRBJ2-7; TRBD1 aligns across 8 bases. The CDR3 contains 17 residues. Trimming at V came to 6 bases and at J to 2 bases, leaving 15 bases not matched to a gene. The germline V gene has CDR1 SGHTA and CDR2 FQGNSA.

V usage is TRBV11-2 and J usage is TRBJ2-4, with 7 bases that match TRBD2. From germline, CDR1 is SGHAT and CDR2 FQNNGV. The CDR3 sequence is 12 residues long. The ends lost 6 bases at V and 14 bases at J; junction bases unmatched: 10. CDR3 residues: CASSSPGGVEYF. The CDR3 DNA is TGTGCCAGCAGTTCGCCGGGGGGAGTAGAGTACTTC.

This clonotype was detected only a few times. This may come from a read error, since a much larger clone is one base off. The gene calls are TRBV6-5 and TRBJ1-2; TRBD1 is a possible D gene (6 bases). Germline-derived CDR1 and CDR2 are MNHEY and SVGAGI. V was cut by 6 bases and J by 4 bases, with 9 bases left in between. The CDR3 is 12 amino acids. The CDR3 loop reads CASSPGAYGYTF. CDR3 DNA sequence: TGTGCCAGCAGCCCGGGGGCCTATGGCTACACCTTC.

CDR3 DNA: TGTGCCAGCAGCTGGGGAGGAGTAAACATTCAGTACTTC. It yields the protein CASSWGGVNIQYF. The chain links TRBV5-6 to TRBJ2-4, with D perhaps matching TRBD2 (6 bases). Germline V gene lookup returns CDR1 SGHDT and CDR2 YYEEEE. CDR3 size: 13 residues. Trimming shortened V by 3 bases and J by 6 bases, and 10 bases separated the two germline ends.